The entry that follows covers one TCR beta chain sequence. The data were produced by immunoSEQ multiplex PCR, yet TCRdb's version contains in-frame clones alone and is incomplete. The table lists some 190,000 clones, 80% of them singletons. This CDR3 spans 17 amino acids. The V gene lost 6 bases and the J gene lost 2 bases, with 23 bases spanning the gap. CDR1 and CDR2 from the germline V gene are KGHSH and LQKENI. This sample is drawn from a study of blood T cell repertoires in COVID-19. Study context: Nucleic acid was either cDNA or gDNA, and it came from T cells, B-cell-depleted T cells, or PBMCs.

V and J are TRBV18 and TRBJ2-7, with D perhaps TRBD2 (6 bases). Sequenced input: PBMCs or T cells enriched from blood (not recorded which). The sequence was obtained from a man aged 25 to 45 with acute COVID-19. The CDR3 DNA reads as TGTGCCAGCTCCTCCTACACACTAGCCTTGGGCCCCTACGAGCAGTACTTC. The encoded protein is CASSSYTLALGPYEQYF.